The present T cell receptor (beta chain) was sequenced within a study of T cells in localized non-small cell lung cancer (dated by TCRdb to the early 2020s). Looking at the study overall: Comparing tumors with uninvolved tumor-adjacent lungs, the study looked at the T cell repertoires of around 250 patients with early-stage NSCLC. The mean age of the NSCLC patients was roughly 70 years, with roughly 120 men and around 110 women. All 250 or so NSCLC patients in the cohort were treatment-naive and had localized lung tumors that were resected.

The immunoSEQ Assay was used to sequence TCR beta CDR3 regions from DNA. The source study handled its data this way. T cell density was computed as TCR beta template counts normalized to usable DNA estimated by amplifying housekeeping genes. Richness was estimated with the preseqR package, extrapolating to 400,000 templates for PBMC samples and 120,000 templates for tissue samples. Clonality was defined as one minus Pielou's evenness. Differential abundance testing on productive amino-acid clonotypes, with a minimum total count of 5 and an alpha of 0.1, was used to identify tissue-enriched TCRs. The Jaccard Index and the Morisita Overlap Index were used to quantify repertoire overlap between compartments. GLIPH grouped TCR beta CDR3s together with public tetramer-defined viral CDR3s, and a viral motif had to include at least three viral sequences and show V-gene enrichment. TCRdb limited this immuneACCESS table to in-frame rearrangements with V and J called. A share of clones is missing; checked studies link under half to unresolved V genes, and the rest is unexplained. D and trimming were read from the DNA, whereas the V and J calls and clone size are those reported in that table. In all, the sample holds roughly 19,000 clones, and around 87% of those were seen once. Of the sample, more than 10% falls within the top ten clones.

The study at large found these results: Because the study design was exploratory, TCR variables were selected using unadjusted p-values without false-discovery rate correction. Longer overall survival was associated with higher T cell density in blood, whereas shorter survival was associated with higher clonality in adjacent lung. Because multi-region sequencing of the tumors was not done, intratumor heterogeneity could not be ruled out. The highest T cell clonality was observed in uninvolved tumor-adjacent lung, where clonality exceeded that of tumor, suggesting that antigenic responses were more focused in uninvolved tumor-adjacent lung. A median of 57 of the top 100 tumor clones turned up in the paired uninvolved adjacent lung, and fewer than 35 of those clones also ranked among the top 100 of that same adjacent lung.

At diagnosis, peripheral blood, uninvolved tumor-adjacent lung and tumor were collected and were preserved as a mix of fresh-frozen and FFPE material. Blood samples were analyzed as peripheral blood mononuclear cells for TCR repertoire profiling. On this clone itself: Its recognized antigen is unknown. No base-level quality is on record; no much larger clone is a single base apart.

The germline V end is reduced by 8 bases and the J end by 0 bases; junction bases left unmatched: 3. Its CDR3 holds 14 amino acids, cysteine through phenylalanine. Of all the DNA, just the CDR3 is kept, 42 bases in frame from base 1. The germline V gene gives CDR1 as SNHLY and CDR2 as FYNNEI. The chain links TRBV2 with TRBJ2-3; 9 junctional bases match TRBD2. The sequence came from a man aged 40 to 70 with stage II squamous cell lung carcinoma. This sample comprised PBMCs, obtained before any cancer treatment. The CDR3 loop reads CASVLAGSTDTQYF. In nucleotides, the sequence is TGTGCCAGCGTTCTAGCGGGGAGCACAGATACGCAGTATTTT.